Described below is a single TCR beta chain sequence and its context. Patients with autoimmune history or systemic immunosuppression were excluded. These data originate in a study of OX40 agonist ivuxolimab in advanced cancers. The repertoire was sequenced with immunoSEQ multiplex PCR; TCRdb's copy has only in-frame clones and lacks some. This sample has 65,000 to 95,000 clones, with around 90% found just once. The germline V gene encodes CDR1 MRHNA and CDR2 SNTAGT. Unmatched junction bases numbered 4, after V lost 6 bases and J lost 3 bases. The CDR3 has 15 amino acids. The sample was CD4+ or CD8+ T cells sorted from blood, taken in a trial of the OX40 agonist ivuxolimab. The V gene is TRBV6-4, the J gene TRBJ2-1; 11 positions match TRBD2. The clonotype comes from an adult with an advanced solid tumor such as melanoma, head and neck, liver or kidney cancer. CDR3 region: CASSSLAGGYNEQFF. In DNA, the CDR3 is TGTGCCAGCAGCTCTCTAGCGGGGGGCTACAATGAGCAGTTCTTC.